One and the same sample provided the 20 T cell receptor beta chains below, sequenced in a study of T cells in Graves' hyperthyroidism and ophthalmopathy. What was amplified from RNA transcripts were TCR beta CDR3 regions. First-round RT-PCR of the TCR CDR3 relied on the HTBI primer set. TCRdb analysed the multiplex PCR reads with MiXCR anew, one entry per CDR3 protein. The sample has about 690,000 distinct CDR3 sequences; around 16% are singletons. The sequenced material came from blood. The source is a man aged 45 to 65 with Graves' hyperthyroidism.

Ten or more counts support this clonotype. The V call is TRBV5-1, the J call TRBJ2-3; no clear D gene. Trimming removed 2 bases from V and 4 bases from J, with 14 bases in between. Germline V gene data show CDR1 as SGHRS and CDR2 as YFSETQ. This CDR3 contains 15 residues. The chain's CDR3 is CASSFGALSSDTQYF. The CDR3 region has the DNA TGCGCCAGCAGCTTCGGTGCCCTCAGTTCAGATACGCAGTATTTT.

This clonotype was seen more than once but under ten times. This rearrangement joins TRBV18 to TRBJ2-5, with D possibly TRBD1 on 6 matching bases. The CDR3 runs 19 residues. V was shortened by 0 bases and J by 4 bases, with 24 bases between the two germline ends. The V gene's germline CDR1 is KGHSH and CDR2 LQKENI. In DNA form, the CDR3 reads TGTGCCAGCTCACCACCTTGGGGTCTGGTACAGGGTACGAGAGAGACCCAGTACTTC. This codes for CASSPPWGLVQGTRETQYF.

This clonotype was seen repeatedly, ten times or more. CDR3 DNA: TGTGCCAGCAGCCGACTCATAGCGGGAGTAATTTCCTTTGAGCAGTTCTTC. Translating gives CASSRLIAGVISFEQFF. The V call is TRBV11-2, the J call TRBJ2-1; 9 bases are shared with TRBD2. Germline CDR1 is SGHAT and CDR2 is FQNNGV. The CDR3 runs to 17 residues. V gave up 5 bases and J gave up 9 bases; unmatched junction bases: 17.

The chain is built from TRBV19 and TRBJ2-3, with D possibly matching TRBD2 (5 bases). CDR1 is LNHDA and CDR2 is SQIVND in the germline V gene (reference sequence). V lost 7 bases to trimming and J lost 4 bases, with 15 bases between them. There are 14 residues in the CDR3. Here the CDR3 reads CASTPKLVADTQYF. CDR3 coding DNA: TGTGCCAGTACCCCGAAACTAGTGGCAGATACGCAGTATTTT.

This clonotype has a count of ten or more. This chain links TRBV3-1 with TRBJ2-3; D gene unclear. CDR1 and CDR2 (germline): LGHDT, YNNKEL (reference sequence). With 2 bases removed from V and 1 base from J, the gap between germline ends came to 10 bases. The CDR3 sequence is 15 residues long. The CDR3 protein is CASSQIRVGTDTQYF. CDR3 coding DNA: TGTGCCAGCAGCCAAATTAGAGTCGGCACAGATACGCAGTATTTT.

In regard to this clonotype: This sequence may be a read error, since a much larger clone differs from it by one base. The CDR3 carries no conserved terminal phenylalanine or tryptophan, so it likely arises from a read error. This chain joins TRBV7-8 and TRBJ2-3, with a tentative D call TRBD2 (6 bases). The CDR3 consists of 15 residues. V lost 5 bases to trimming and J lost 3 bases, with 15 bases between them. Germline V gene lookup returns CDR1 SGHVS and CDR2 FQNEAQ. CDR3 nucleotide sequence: TGTGCCAGCAGCCTAGACCGACTAGTGACAGATACGCAGTATTTA. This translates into CASSLDRLVTDTQYL.

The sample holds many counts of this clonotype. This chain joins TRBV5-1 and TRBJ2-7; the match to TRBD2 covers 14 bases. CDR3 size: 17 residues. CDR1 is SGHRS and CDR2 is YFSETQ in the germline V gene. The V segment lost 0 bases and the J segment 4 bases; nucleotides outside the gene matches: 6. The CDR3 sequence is CASSLARLAGGPYEQYF. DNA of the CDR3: TGCGCCAGCAGCTTGGCCCGACTAGCGGGAGGGCCGTACGAGCAGTACTTC.

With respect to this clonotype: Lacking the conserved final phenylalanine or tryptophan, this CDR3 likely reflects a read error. For the CDR3, the DNA is TGTGCCAGCAGTGAGGGGGGCAGGCAAGGTGGCTACACCCTC. Translating it yields CASSEGGRQGGYTL. The genes are TRBV25-1 and TRBJ1-2; the D gene is possibly TRBD1 (6 bases). CDR1 is MGHDK, CDR2 SYGVNS, per germline. Trimming took off 3 bases at V and 7 bases at J, with 15 bases between the two ends. The CDR3 runs to 14 residues.

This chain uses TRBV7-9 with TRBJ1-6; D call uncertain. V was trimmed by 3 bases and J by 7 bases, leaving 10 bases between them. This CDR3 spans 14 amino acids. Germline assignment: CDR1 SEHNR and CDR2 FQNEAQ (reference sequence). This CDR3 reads CASSLTDPNSPLHF. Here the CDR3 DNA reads TGTGCCAGCAGCTTGACCGACCCCAATTCACCCCTCCACTTT.

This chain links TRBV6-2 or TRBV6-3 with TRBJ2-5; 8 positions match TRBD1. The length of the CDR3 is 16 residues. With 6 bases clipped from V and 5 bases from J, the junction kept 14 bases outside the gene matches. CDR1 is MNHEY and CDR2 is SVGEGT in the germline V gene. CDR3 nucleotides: TGTGCCAGCAGCCCCGGACAGGGCGATATGGGTGAGACCCAGTACTTC. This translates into CASSPGQGDMGETQYF.

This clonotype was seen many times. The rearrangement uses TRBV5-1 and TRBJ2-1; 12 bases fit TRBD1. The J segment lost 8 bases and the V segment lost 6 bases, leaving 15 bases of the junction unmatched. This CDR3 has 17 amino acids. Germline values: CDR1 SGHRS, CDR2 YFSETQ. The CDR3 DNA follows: TGCGCCAGCACCATCACCTCCGGGACAGGGGGCGCATATGAGCAGTTCTTC. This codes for CASTITSGTGGAYEQFF.

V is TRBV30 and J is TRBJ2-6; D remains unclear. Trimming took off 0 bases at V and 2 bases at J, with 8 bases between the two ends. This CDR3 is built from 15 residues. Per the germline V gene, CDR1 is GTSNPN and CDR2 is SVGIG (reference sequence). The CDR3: CAWSVPGPGANVLTF. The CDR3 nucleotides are TGTGCCTGGAGTGTACCCGGTCCTGGGGCCAACGTCCTGACTTTC.

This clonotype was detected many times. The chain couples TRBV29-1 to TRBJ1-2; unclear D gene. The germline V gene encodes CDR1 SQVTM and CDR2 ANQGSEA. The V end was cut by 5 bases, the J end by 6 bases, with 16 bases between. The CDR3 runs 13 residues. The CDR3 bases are TGCAGCGTTCTGGTGGGATCGGAGCATGGCTACACCTTC. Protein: CSVLVGSEHGYTF.

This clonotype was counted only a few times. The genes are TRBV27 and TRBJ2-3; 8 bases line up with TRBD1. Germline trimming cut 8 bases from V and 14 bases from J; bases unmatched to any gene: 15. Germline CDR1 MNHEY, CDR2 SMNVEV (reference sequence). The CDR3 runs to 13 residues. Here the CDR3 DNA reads TGTGCCAGCCAGGGGCAGGGGGCGCGGGGCCGGTATTTT. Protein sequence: CASQGQGARGRYF.

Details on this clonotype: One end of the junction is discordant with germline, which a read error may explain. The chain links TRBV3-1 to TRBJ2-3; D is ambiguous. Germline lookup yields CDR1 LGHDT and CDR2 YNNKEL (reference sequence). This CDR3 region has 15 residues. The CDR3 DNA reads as TGTGCCAGCAGCCAAGATCAGTGGAGCAGAGATACGCAGTATTTT. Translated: CASSQDQWSRDTQYF.

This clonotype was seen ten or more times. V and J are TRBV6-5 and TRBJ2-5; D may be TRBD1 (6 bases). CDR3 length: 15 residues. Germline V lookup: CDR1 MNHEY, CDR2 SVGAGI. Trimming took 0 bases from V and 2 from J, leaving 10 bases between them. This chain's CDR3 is CASSYSRRGQETQYF. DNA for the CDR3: TGTGCCAGCAGTTACTCGAGAAGGGGGCAAGAGACCCAGTACTTC.

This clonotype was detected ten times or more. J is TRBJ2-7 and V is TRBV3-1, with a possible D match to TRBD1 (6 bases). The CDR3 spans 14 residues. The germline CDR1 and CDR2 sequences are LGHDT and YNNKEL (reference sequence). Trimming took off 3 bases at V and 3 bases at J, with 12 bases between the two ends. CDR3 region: CASSQLADSYEQYF. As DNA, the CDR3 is TGTGCCAGCAGCCAGCTGGCGGACAGCTACGAGCAGTACTTC.

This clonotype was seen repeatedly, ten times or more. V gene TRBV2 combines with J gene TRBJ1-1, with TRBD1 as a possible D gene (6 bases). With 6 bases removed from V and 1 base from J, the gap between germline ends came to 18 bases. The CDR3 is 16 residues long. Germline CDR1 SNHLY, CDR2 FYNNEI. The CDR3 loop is CASRVMGLGGNTEAFF. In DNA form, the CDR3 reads TGTGCCAGCAGAGTCATGGGGCTAGGGGGGAACACTGAAGCTTTCTTT.

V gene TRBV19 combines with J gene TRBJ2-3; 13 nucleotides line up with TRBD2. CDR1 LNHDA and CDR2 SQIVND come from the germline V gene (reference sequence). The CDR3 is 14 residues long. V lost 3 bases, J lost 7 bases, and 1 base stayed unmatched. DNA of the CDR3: TGTGCCAGTAGTATGGGGACTAGCGGGAATACGCAGTATTTT. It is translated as CASSMGTSGNTQYF.

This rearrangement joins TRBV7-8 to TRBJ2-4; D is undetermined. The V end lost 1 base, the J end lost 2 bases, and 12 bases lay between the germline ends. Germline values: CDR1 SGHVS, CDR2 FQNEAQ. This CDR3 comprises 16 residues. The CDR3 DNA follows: TGTGCCAGCAGCTTAGGCAGTGGAAGAACCAAAAACATTCAGTACTTC. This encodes CASSLGSGRTKNIQYF.